This passage covers 32 T cell receptor beta chains from one sample sequenced in a study of blood T cell repertoires in COVID-19. Measured with immunoSEQ multiplex PCR; TCRdb has only the in-frame clones, and not every one. Here the sample spans around 200,000 clones, about four fifths being singletons. Material: peripheral blood. Receptors originate from a woman in her thirties or forties with acute or convalescent COVID-19.

This sequence joins TRBV3-1 (or the pseudogene TRBV3-2) and TRBJ2-7; D gene uncertain. Germline V gene data show CDR1 as LGHDT and CDR2 as YNNKEL (reference sequence). With 4 bases removed from V and 6 bases from J, the gap between germline ends came to 16 bases. This CDR3 spans 14 amino acids. The CDR3 region is CASSPRWSTGEQYF. The CDR3 region has the DNA TGTGCCAGCAGCCCCCGCTGGTCCACCGGCGAGCAGTACTTC.

The V and J genes are TRBV7-9 and TRBJ1-4; 9 nucleotides line up with TRBD1. J was trimmed by 0 bases and V by 5 bases; bases with no gene match: 13. CDR3 length: 19 residues. Germline V CDR1 and CDR2: SEHNR, FQNEAQ (reference sequence). CDR3 nucleotides: TGTGCCAGCAGCGTACCGGGACAGGGTATCGGCTCAACTAATGAAAAACTGTTTTTT. Translated, it gives CASSVPGQGIGSTNEKLFF.

The J gene is TRBJ1-1, the V gene TRBV11-2; possible D gene TRBD1, 6 bases. Trimming took 5 bases from V and 3 from J, leaving 16 bases between them. Germline lookup yields CDR1 SGHAT and CDR2 FQNNGV. This CDR3 comprises 15 residues. CDR3 region: CASSLTRRGHTEAFF. The CDR3 DNA follows: TGTGCCAGCAGCCTCACCCGCAGGGGACACACTGAAGCTTTCTTT.

For the CDR3, the DNA is TGCGCCAGCAGAATGGGACTAGCGGAGTTCTACGAGCAGTACTTC. Translating it yields CASRMGLAEFYEQYF. This chain uses TRBV5-1 with TRBJ2-7, with TRBD2 matching over 11 bases. The length of the CDR3 is 15 residues. In germline, CDR1 is SGHRS, CDR2 YFSETQ. The ends lost 5 bases at V and 3 bases at J; junction bases unmatched: 7.

The rearrangement links TRBV27 to TRBJ2-3, with D perhaps TRBD2 (6 bases). CDR1 and CDR2 (germline): MNHEY, SMNVEV (reference sequence). Trimming took 2 bases from V and 1 from J, leaving 10 bases between them. This CDR3 has 15 residues. CDR3: CASSLRWGGTDTQYF. The DNA of the CDR3 is TGTGCCAGCAGTTTACGGTGGGGGGGCACAGATACGCAGTATTTT.

The chain employs TRBV30 and TRBJ2-2, with D uncertain. CDR3 length: 14 residues. V lost 3 bases to trimming and J lost 3 bases, with 11 bases between them. Germline assignment: CDR1 GTSNPN and CDR2 SVGIG (reference sequence). CDR3 protein: CAWSKGRDTGELFF. The CDR3 coding sequence is TGTGCCTGGAGCAAAGGCCGGGACACCGGGGAGCTGTTTTTT.

The chain employs TRBV30 and TRBJ1-4, with no clear D. Germline V gives CDR1 GTSNPN, CDR2 SVGIG (reference sequence). V was shortened by 0 bases and J by 11 bases, with 13 bases between the two germline ends. This CDR3 has 13 residues. As DNA, the CDR3 is TGTGCCTGGAGTGTTTGGGAGGGCACGAAACTGTTTTTT. Protein sequence: CAWSVWEGTKLFF.

This clone was observed a handful of times. The chain uses TRBV7-6 and TRBJ1-3, with 8 bases that match TRBD1. Germline loops: CDR1 SGHVS, CDR2 FNYEAQ. CDR3 length equals 19 residues. V lost 4 bases and J lost 0; bases outside the gene matches: 14. This CDR3 is CASSSWTGSGRSSGNTIYF. CDR3 sequence (DNA): TGTGCCAGCAGCTCTTGGACAGGGAGTGGAAGGAGCTCTGGAAACACCATATATTTT. Based on the CDR3 plus reference TRBV7-6 and TRBJ1-3, the full variable domain is GAGVSQSPRYKVTKRGQDVALRCDPISGHVSLYWYRQALGQGPEFLTYFNYEAQQDKSGLPNDRFSAERPEGSISTLTIQRTEQRDSAMYRCASSSWTGSGRSSGNTIYFGEGSWLTVV.

The CDR3 DNA is TGTGCCAGCAGCGTAGGGGAGACAGGGGGTAACTATGGCTACACCTTC. It is translated as CASSVGETGGNYGYTF. This chain links TRBV9 with TRBJ1-2; 9 bases are shared with TRBD1. V dropped 0 bases and J dropped 1; count of bases not matched to a gene: 4. Germline V gene lookup returns CDR1 SGDLS and CDR2 YYNGEE. The CDR3 totals 16 residues.

This clone has a single count. This rearrangement joins TRBV5-1 to TRBJ2-2; 7 bases agree with TRBD1. With 0 bases clipped from V and 1 base from J, the junction kept 0 bases outside the gene matches. CDR3 length: 15 amino acids. CDR1 SGHRS and CDR2 YFSETQ come from the germline V gene. CDR3 amino acids: CASSLGTGNTGELFF. CDR3 DNA sequence: TGCGCCAGCAGCTTGGGGACAGGGAACACCGGGGAGCTGTTTTTT.

The V and J genes are TRBV15 and TRBJ1-2; 9 positions agree with TRBD1. Germline CDR1 LNHNV, CDR2 YYDKDF (reference sequence). The length of the CDR3 is 14 residues. V lost 3 bases, J lost 6 bases, and 5 bases stayed unmatched. This CDR3 reads CATSRGQGFDGYTF. The CDR3 DNA is TGTGCCACCAGCAGGGGACAGGGCTTTGATGGCTACACCTTC.

The chain combines TRBV24-1 with TRBJ2-1, with 9 bases aligning to TRBD1. V gave up 0 bases and J gave up 7 bases; unmatched junction bases: 9. This CDR3 is 17 amino acids long. Germline CDR1 reads KGHDR; CDR2 reads SFDVKD. This CDR3 reads CATSDLLSGTGKNEQFF. The CDR3 region has the DNA TGTGCCACCAGTGATTTGTTGTCAGGGACAGGGAAAAATGAGCAGTTCTTC.

This clone was recorded a few times. The rearrangement joins TRBV6-5 to TRBJ1-1, with D unresolved. V lost 2 bases to trimming and J lost 0 bases, with 10 bases between them. The CDR3 runs 15 residues. The germline V gene encodes CDR1 MNHEY and CDR2 SVGAGI. CDR3 sequence (DNA): TGTGCCAGCAGTTACCCGGCAGGCATGAACACTGAAGCTTTCTTT. As protein: CASSYPAGMNTEAFF.

This clone came up once. The chain links TRBV6-1 to TRBJ2-7; tentatively, D is TRBD2 (6 bases). V lost 2 bases and J lost 0, with 17 bases in between. The V gene's germline CDR1 is MNHNS and CDR2 SASEGT. The CDR3 covers 17 residues. CDR3 in DNA: TGTGCCAGCAGTGAACTTCACGGGAGCGATAGCTCCTACGAGCAGTACTTC. It translates to CASSELHGSDSSYEQYF.

This clone appeared once. The chain employs TRBV7-6 and TRBJ2-3; possible D gene TRBD2, 6 bases. Germline-derived CDR1 and CDR2 are SGHVS and FNYEAQ. This CDR3 is 16 amino acids long. Trimming cost V 6 bases and J 0 bases, with 16 bases left between them. The CDR3 spells CASSPGGSGSTDTQYF. The CDR3 DNA is TGTGCCAGCAGTCCAGGAGGCAGCGGGAGCACAGATACGCAGTATTTT.

This chain uses TRBV28 with TRBJ1-4; D remains unclear. Germline V gene sequence: CDR1 MDHEN, CDR2 SYDVKM. This CDR3 region has 14 residues. Between the trimmed V and J ends, which lost 7 bases and 1 base, there was a span of 10 bases. In DNA form, the CDR3 reads TGTGCCAGCAATTCGGAGGGAACTAATGAAAAACTGTTTTTT. Translated: CASNSEGTNEKLFF. Combining the CDR3 with reference TRBV28 and TRBJ1-4 gives the whole variable domain DVKVTQSSRYLVKRTGEKVFLECVQDMDHENMFWYRQDPGLGLRLIYFSYDVKMKEKGDIPEGYSVSREKKERFSLILESASTNQTSMYLCASNSEGTNEKLFFGSGTQLSVL.

V usage is TRBV18 and J usage is TRBJ1-1, with 10 bases fitting TRBD1. The V gene end was trimmed by 5 bases and the J gene end by 4 bases; junction bases not matched to a gene: 1. This CDR3 region has 13 residues. Germline CDR1 reads KGHSH; CDR2 reads LQKENI. The CDR3 loop is CASSGTGATEAFF. Written as DNA, the CDR3 is TGTGCCAGCTCAGGGACAGGGGCCACTGAAGCTTTCTTT.

V usage is TRBV6-1 and J usage is TRBJ1-5; maybe TRBD1 (6 bases). The CDR3 extends over 18 amino acids. Germline lookup yields CDR1 MNHNS and CDR2 SASEGT. The V end lost 4 bases, the J end lost 0 bases, and 19 bases lay between the germline ends. The CDR3 sequence: CASSGGRQVGNSNQPQHF. In nucleotides, the CDR3 is TGTGCCAGCAGTGGGGGGCGACAGGTCGGAAATAGCAATCAGCCCCAGCATTTT.

This sequence joins TRBV2 and TRBJ2-3; TRBD1 aligns across 7 bases. The V gene's germline CDR1 is SNHLY and CDR2 FYNNEI. The V segment lost 7 bases and the J segment 3 bases; nucleotides outside the gene matches: 4. This CDR3 contains 13 residues. CDR3 amino acids: CASNIQGTDTQYF. The CDR3 nucleotides read TGTGCCAGCAACATACAGGGGACAGATACGCAGTATTTT. Supplemented by reference TRBV2 and TRBJ2-3, the full variable domain reads EPEVTQTPSHQVTQMGQEVILRCVPISNHLYFYWYRQILGQKVEFLVSFYNNEISEKSEIFDDQFSVERPDGSNFTLKIRSTKLEDSAMYFCASNIQGTDTQYFGPGTRLTVL.

The chain employs TRBV5-1 and TRBJ2-1, with TRBD1 matching 7 bases. The CDR3 loop spans 13 amino acids. Losses at the gene ends were 1 base for V and 5 bases for J; bases not matched to a gene: 0. Germline values: CDR1 SGHRS, CDR2 YFSETQ. In DNA, the CDR3 is TGCGCCAGCAGCTTGACAGGGGACAATGAGCAGTTCTTC. Translating it yields CASSLTGDNEQFF.

The CDR3 is CASRYRGSEQYF. CDR3 nucleotides: TGTGCCAGCAGATACAGGGGCAGCGAGCAGTACTTC. The chain uses TRBV28 and TRBJ2-7, with 7 bases lining up with TRBD1. Trimming took 6 bases from V and 6 from J; bases not matched to a gene: 5. Germline lookup yields CDR1 MDHEN and CDR2 SYDVKM. The CDR3 extends over 12 amino acids.

The chain links TRBV19 to TRBJ2-6, with 9 bases that match TRBD2. V shed 3 bases, J shed 4 bases, and the junction held 13 bases outside the gene matches. CDR3 length: 19 residues. In germline, CDR1 is LNHDA, CDR2 SQIVND (reference sequence). CDR3 sequence reads: CASSIGLAGRLRGANVLTF. The CDR3, as DNA: TGTGCCAGTAGTATTGGGCTAGCGGGACGTTTGAGGGGGGCCAACGTCCTGACTTTC.

The rearrangement joins TRBV7-3 to TRBJ2-1; 7 bases align to TRBD2. The germline V gene encodes CDR1 SGHTA and CDR2 FQGTGA. V was pared by 4 bases and J by 4 bases, with 10 bases of the junction left unmatched. The CDR3 totals 16 residues. The CDR3 sequence: CASSSKGGINYNEQFF. CDR3 in DNA: TGTGCCAGCAGCTCAAAGGGAGGGATCAATTACAATGAGCAGTTCTTC.

The rearrangement joins TRBV5-1 to TRBJ2-7; TRBD1 matches 7 bases. V lost 0 bases to trimming and J lost 4 bases; unmatched junction nucleotides: 4. The V gene's germline CDR1 is SGHRS and CDR2 YFSETQ. The CDR3 runs 14 residues. CDR3 sequence: CASSLEAGGYEQYF. CDR3 nucleotide sequence: TGCGCCAGCAGCTTGGAGGCAGGGGGTTACGAGCAGTACTTC.

The chain joins TRBV6-5 to TRBJ1-4; 7 bases agree with TRBD1. Germline values: CDR1 MNHEY, CDR2 SVGAGI. V shed 4 bases and J 5 bases; nucleotides not matched to a gene: 4. The CDR3 has 14 residues. CDR3 region: CASSSRTGNEKLFF. DNA of the CDR3: TGTGCCAGCAGTTCCCGGACAGGAAATGAAAAACTGTTTTTT.

The rearrangement uses TRBV4-1 and TRBJ2-2, with 8 bases aligning to TRBD2. The J segment lost 7 bases and the V segment lost 4 bases, leaving 17 bases of the junction unmatched. This CDR3 contains 18 residues. CDR1 is MGHRA and CDR2 is YSYEKL in the germline V gene. CDR3 region: CASSLAVAGGSPVGELFF. DNA of the CDR3: TGCGCCAGCAGCCTAGCAGTCGCGGGAGGCTCTCCGGTCGGGGAGCTGTTTTTT.

The chain uses TRBV6-5 and TRBJ1-1; TRBD1 aligns across 10 bases. Per germline, CDR1 MNHEY and CDR2 SVGAGI. V dropped 0 bases and J dropped 3; count of bases not matched to a gene: 4. The CDR3 length is 16 residues. The CDR3 DNA sequence: TGTGCCAGCAGTTACTCGGGACAGGGGATCGACACTGAAGCTTTCTTT. Amino acid sequence: CASSYSGQGIDTEAFF.

The chain links TRBV5-3 to TRBJ2-2, with 13 bases aligning to TRBD2. TRBV5-3 is designated an ORF whose function remains uncertain. The CDR3 spans 17 residues. J lost 6 bases, V lost 2 bases, and 7 bases had no gene match. CDR3 in amino acids: CARSLLAGGPGAGELFF. For the CDR3, the DNA is TGTGCCAGAAGCTTACTAGCGGGAGGGCCCGGTGCCGGGGAGCTGTTTTTT.

This rearrangement joins TRBV5-1 to TRBJ2-3; D uncertain. CDR3 size: 11 residues. Per the germline V gene, CDR1 is SGHRS and CDR2 is YFSETQ. Trimming cost V 5 bases and J 2 bases, with 3 bases left between them. CDR3 coding DNA: TGCGCCAGCAGGTACACAGATACGCAGTATTTT. As protein: CASRYTDTQYF.

The chain couples TRBV5-4 to TRBJ2-7; TRBD1 matches 8 bases. V dropped 0 bases and J dropped 1; count of bases not matched to a gene: 0. This CDR3 region has 14 residues. CDR1 is SGHNT, CDR2 YYREEE, per germline (reference sequence). CDR3 DNA: TGTGCCAGCAGCTTGGACAGGGGGTCCTACGAGCAGTACTTC. This translates into CASSLDRGSYEQYF.

A word on this clone: Within the sample, other DNA sequences also encode this same CDR3. The genes are TRBV19 and TRBJ2-7; weak D call: TRBD2 (6 bases). CDR1 LNHDA and CDR2 SQIVND come from the germline V gene (reference sequence). V was shortened by 5 bases and J by 1 base, with 21 bases between the two germline ends. This CDR3 has 17 amino acids. The CDR3 nucleotides are TGTGCCAGTAGTCCGACCGGTGGGGCAGCGGGTTCCTACGAGCAGTACTTC. It yields the protein CASSPTGGAAGSYEQYF.

This chain links TRBV5-1 with TRBJ2-7; 9 bases are a match to TRBD1. The CDR3 consists of 15 residues. Germline trimming cut 4 bases from V and 6 bases from J; bases unmatched to any gene: 11. Germline CDR1 is SGHRS and CDR2 is YFSETQ. CDR3 coding DNA: TGCGCCAGCAGCGGATCCGGGACAGGGATTGGCGAGCAGTACTTC. It specifies CASSGSGTGIGEQYF.